This T cell receptor (beta chain) was sequenced during a study of blood T cell repertoires in COVID-19. Study summary: The United States, Italy and Spain supplied acute and convalescent COVID-19 samples.

The J segment lost 6 bases and the V segment lost 3 bases, leaving 14 bases of the junction unmatched. This CDR3 has 16 amino acids. The germline V gene encodes CDR1 SGHDT and CDR2 YYEEEE. Recruits, aged roughly 18 to 100 years, lived in 24 US areas. Each recovered donor of Cohort 3 presented with two negative PCRs, clearance, or symptom resolution. Sequenced by immunoSEQ multiplex PCR; TCRdb stores in-frame clones only, minus some. The sample lists 310,000 or so clones, over 80% occurring once. The origin of this receptor is a woman younger than 35 who had recovered from COVID-19. The chain links TRBV5-6 to TRBJ1-2, with TRBD1 matching over 7 bases. Sequencing input: PBMCs or T cells enriched from blood (not recorded which). In DNA form, the CDR3 reads TGTGCCAGCAGCTGGGAGACAGGGCGATATTTAAATGGCTACACCTTC. The encoded protein is CASSWETGRYLNGYTF. The whole variable domain, filled in from reference TRBV5-6 and TRBJ1-2, reads DAGVTQSPTHLIKTRGQQVTLRCSPKSGHDTVSWYQQALGQGPQFIFQYYEEEERQRGNFPDRFSGHQFPNYSSELNVNALLLGDSALYLCASSWETGRYLNGYTFGSGTRLTVV.